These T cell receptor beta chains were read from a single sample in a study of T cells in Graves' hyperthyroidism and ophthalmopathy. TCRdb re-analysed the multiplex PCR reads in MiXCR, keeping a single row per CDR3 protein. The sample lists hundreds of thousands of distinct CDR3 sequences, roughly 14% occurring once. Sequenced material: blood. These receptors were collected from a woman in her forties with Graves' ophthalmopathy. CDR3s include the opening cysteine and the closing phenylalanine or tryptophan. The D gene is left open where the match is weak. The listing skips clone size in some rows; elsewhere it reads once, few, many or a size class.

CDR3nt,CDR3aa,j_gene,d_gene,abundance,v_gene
TGTGCCAGCAGTCCCCCGGACACCCCCTACGAGCAGTACTTC,CASSPPDTPYEQYF,TRBJ2-7,-,-,TRBV12-3/TRBV12-4
TGTGCCAGCAGCTCGGGGATAGGGAATTTGGAGACCCAGTACTTC,CASSSGIGNLETQYF,TRBJ2-5,-,-,TRBV5-8
TGCAGTGCTAGAGATCCCACGGGACCACTCATAATGAACACTGAAGCTTTCTTC,CSARDPTGPLIMNTEAFF,TRBJ1-1,-,-,TRBV20-1
TGTGCCAGCAGTTTAGGAGACAGCCTTGAAGCTTTCTTT,CASSLGDSLEAFF,TRBJ1-1,-,many,TRBV12-3/TRBV12-4
TGTGCCAGCACCAGAGCGGGAGTGGATGAGACCCAGTACTTC,CASTRAGVDETQYF,TRBJ2-5,TRBD2,-,TRBV28
TGTGCCAGTAGTATGATCGGCGTCTCCTATAATTCACCCCTCCACTTT,CASSMIGVSYNSPLHF,TRBJ1-6,-,-,TRBV19
TGCGCCAGCGCCATCCTCACAGGGAATTACGAGCAGTACTTC,CASAILTGNYEQYF,TRBJ2-7,-,many,TRBV4-1
TGTGCCAGCAAAGGTCTTTACACCACAGATACGCAGTATTTT,CASKGLYTTDTQYF,TRBJ2-3,-,-,TRBV6-1
TGTGCCAGCAGTTTGGGGGGGGTATGGGGCGATGGCTACACCTTC,CASSLGGVWGDGYTF,TRBJ1-2,-,many,TRBV27
TGCAGCGTTGAATTGGATAGCAGCCGATCGGAAGAGCAGTACTTC,CSVELDSSRSEEQYF,TRBJ2-7,-,many,TRBV29-1
TGTGCCAGCAGTACGCCAGGGGCGGCACCGAACACCGGGGAGCTGTTTTTT,CASSTPGAAPNTGELFF,TRBJ2-2,-,few,TRBV27
TGTGCCAGCAGTCCCACCATGACTGGGGGGACTAAGGAGACCCAGTACTTC,CASSPTMTGGTKETQYF,TRBJ2-5,TRBD2,many,TRBV28
TGCAGTGCTAGTCCTGGGGGTGACGAGCAGTACTTC,CSASPGGDEQYF,TRBJ2-7,-,many,TRBV20-1
TGTGCCTGGGCGCAGGGATTGGATGGCTACACCTTC,CAWAQGLDGYTF,TRBJ1-2,-,once,TRBV30
TGCGCCAGCAGCCAAGAATGGCCCGGAGGCCATGGCTACACCTTC,CASSQEWPGGHGYTF,TRBJ1-2,-,-,TRBV4-1
TGTGCCACCAGTGATCTCAGGGGGATGGACGAGCAGTACTTC,CATSDLRGMDEQYF,TRBJ2-7,TRBD1,many,TRBV24-1
TGTGCCAGCAGTGAAACCGGGACAGGGGGCTACGAGCAGTACTTC,CASSETGTGGYEQYF,TRBJ2-7,TRBD1,few,TRBV6-1
TGTGCCAGTAGTATCCACACGAACACTGAAGCTTTCTTT,CASSIHTNTEAFF,TRBJ1-1,-,many,TRBV19
TGTGCCAGTAGTCCAGCGGCTAGCCGTACGTACGAGCAGTACTTC,CASSPAASRTYEQYF,TRBJ2-7,-,-,TRBV19
TGTGCCAGCAGCCGACTAGCGGGAGGGAACACAGATACGCAGTATTTT,CASSRLAGGNTDTQYF,TRBJ2-3,TRBD2,-,TRBV11-2
TGTGCCAGCAGCGATGACAGGACTGATGGCTACACCTTC,CASSDDRTDGYTF,TRBJ1-2,-,many,TRBV11-3
TGTGCCAGCACCCCTATTGGGGGGGCAGGGTACGAGCAGTACTTC,CASTPIGGAGYEQYF,TRBJ2-7,-,many,TRBV12-3/TRBV12-4
TGTGCCAGCAGCCTACAGAAGGATCCCCCACCCGGGGAGCTGTTTTTT,CASSLQKDPPPGELFF,TRBJ2-2,-,-,TRBV4-2
TGTGCCAGCAGACTACTAGCGGGAGGGCCAGATACGCAGTATTTT,CASRLLAGGPDTQYF,TRBJ2-3,TRBD2,many,TRBV12-3/TRBV12-4
TGTGCCAGCAGTTTAGCGGGAGAGGTGGCCGGGGAGCTGTTTTTT,CASSLAGEVAGELFF,TRBJ2-2,-,-,TRBV12-3/TRBV12-4
TGTGCCAGCAGCCACATAGCGGGAGGAGTCTACGAGCAGTACTTC,CASSHIAGGVYEQYF,TRBJ2-7,TRBD2,-,TRBV11-2
TGTGCCAGCAGTTTACAGGGTTTCTCACCCCTCCACTTT,CASSLQGFSPLHF,TRBJ1-6,-,many,TRBV12-3/TRBV12-4
TGTGCCAGCACCCAAGTCACCTTCGGTGGGTATGGCTACACCTTC,CASTQVTFGGYGYTF,TRBJ1-2,-,many,TRBV7-2
TGTGCTAGCAGCCCTGGGACACCAACCCCCAGCAATCAGCCCCAGCATTTT,CASSPGTPTPSNQPQHF,TRBJ1-5,-,many,TRBV7-7
TGTGCCAGCAGCCCCTTCAGGGACAGGGGCAATCAGCCCCAGCATTTT,CASSPFRDRGNQPQHF,TRBJ1-5,TRBD1,many,TRBV6-1
TGTGCCAGCAGCTTATGGGGGGACAGGGGCGCCACTGAAGCTTTCTTT,CASSLWGDRGATEAFF,TRBJ1-1,TRBD1,-,TRBV11-1
TGTGCCAGCTCACCCTCTAGCGGGAGACTCTACGAGCAGTACTTC,CASSPSSGRLYEQYF,TRBJ2-7,TRBD2,-,TRBV12-3/TRBV12-4
TGTGCCAGCAGAGCCGGGACAGGGGCCGGAAACACCATATATTTT,CASRAGTGAGNTIYF,TRBJ1-3,TRBD1,-,TRBV14
TGTGCCAGTAGTGTTCGAACGGGAGCGGGCGCCTACGAGCAGTACTTC,CASSVRTGAGAYEQYF,TRBJ2-7,-,-,TRBV19
TGTGCCAGCAGCGTAGGGGTCAACATGAACGCTGAAGCTTTCTTT,CASSVGVNMNAEAFF,TRBJ1-1,-,few,TRBV9
TGTGCCAGCAGTTTGCGGGCAGAGGGCTATGGCTACACCTTC,CASSLRAEGYGYTF,TRBJ1-2,-,many,TRBV12-3/TRBV12-4
TGCAGTGCCTCGGGACAGCTCTACGAGCAGTACTTC,CSASGQLYEQYF,TRBJ2-7,TRBD1,few,TRBV20-1
TGTGCCAGCAGCTTGGGAGGGATCGACAGGTACGAGCAGTACTTC,CASSLGGIDRYEQYF,TRBJ2-7,-,many,TRBV7-6
TGCGCCAGCAGCCACTCCGGGACAGGGGGTGGCACCGGGGAGCTGTTTTTT,CASSHSGTGGGTGELFF,TRBJ2-2,TRBD1,-,TRBV4-1
TGTGCCAGCAGTTTTGGAGGCAATCAGCCCCAGCATTTT,CASSFGGNQPQHF,TRBJ1-5,-,many,TRBV5-1
TGTGCCAGCAGCAGGACAGGGGCCCTCTACGAGCAGTACTTC,CASSRTGALYEQYF,TRBJ2-7,TRBD1,many,TRBV5-6